The 26 T cell receptor beta chains presented below share a single source sample, sequenced in a study of T cell responses to AZD1222 COVID-19 vaccine. Using immunoSEQ multiplex PCR, the repertoire was profiled, and TCRdb retains in-frame clones only, with some absent. The sample includes 120,000 to 150,000 clones, 75% to 90% of them seen just once. The source was peripheral blood, collected on day 0 of MenACWY control vaccination. Source of these receptors: an adult in good health.

This chain uses TRBV7-9 with TRBJ1-1; 7 positions agree with TRBD1. Per the germline V gene, CDR1 is SEHNR and CDR2 is FQNEAQ (reference sequence). V was pared by 5 bases and J by 1 base, with 7 bases of the junction left unmatched. The CDR3 totals 15 residues. The CDR3 region has the DNA TGTGCCAGCAGCCCCCGACAGGGAAAGAACACTGAAGCTTTCTTT. This sequence encodes CASSPRQGKNTEAFF. Filled out from reference TRBV7-9 and TRBJ1-1, the complete variable domain reads DTGVSQNPRHKITKRGQNVTFRCDPISEHNRLYWYRQTLGQGPEFLTYFQNEAQLEKSRLLSDRFSAERPKGSFSTLEIQRTEQGDSAMYLCASSPRQGKNTEAFFGQGTRLTVV.

This chain joins TRBV6-5 and TRBJ1-1, with D unresolved. V lost 2 bases, J lost 1 base, and 8 bases lay in between. The CDR3 spans 14 residues. Germline assignment: CDR1 MNHEY and CDR2 SVGAGI. The CDR3 sequence: CASSYTYSNTEAFF. In nucleotides, the CDR3 is TGTGCCAGCAGTTACACTTATTCGAACACTGAAGCTTTCTTT.

The gene calls are TRBV24-1 and TRBJ2-2; the D is unclear. The V and J ends lost 8 bases and 3 bases respectively, with 0 bases between them. CDR1 and CDR2 from the germline V gene are KGHDR and SFDVKD. The CDR3 spans 10 residues. CDR3: CATNTGELFF. CDR3 DNA: TGTGCCACCAACACCGGGGAGCTGTTTTTT.

The chain has TRBV4-1 and TRBJ2-7; D is unresolved. The CDR3 extends over 15 amino acids. The germline CDR1 and CDR2 sequences are MGHRA and YSYEKL. Trimming took off 3 bases at V and 1 base at J, with 13 bases between the two ends. The CDR3 DNA follows: TGCGCCAGCAGCCAGGCCGAAGCACCGTCCTACGAGCAGTACTTC. Its translation is CASSQAEAPSYEQYF.

The rearrangement links TRBV7-9 to TRBJ1-1; D remains ambiguous. The CDR3 is 14 amino acids. CDR1 is SEHNR and CDR2 is FQNEAQ in the germline V gene (reference sequence). The germline V and J ends were trimmed by 5 bases and 4 bases, with 14 bases remaining between them. The CDR3 coding sequence is TGTGCCAGCAGCCGTCTCGCACTTGGCACTGAAGCTTTCTTT. Its protein is CASSRLALGTEAFF.

The chain combines TRBV5-1 with TRBJ1-1, with TRBD1 as a possible D gene (5 bases). Germline values: CDR1 SGHRS, CDR2 YFSETQ. Trimming left V 4 bases short and J 2 bases short, with 12 bases between. The CDR3 runs to 14 residues. CDR3 nucleotide sequence: TGCGCCAGCAGCCGGCAGGGACTTAACACTGAAGCTTTCTTT. Encoded protein: CASSRQGLNTEAFF.

This clone was seen a handful of times. The chain recombines TRBV19 with TRBJ2-2; TRBD1 agrees at 9 bases. The CDR3 is 15 amino acids. Germline CDR1 and CDR2: LNHDA and SQIVND (reference sequence). V was pared by 4 bases and J by 4 bases, with 4 bases of the junction left unmatched. CDR3 nucleotide sequence: TGTGCCAGTAGTAACGGACAGGGGATCACCGGGGAGCTGTTTTTT. It translates to CASSNGQGITGELFF.

This clone was found once. The chain carries TRBV19 and TRBJ1-2, with 7 bases fitting TRBD1. The V gene end was trimmed by 1 base and the J gene end by 0 bases; junction bases not matched to a gene: 2. Germline CDR1 is LNHDA and CDR2 is SQIVND (reference sequence). The CDR3 is 15 residues long. In DNA, the CDR3 is TGTGCCAGTAGTATAGGGACAGGTCCTAACTATGGCTACACCTTC. It translates to CASSIGTGPNYGYTF.

V gene TRBV9 combines with J gene TRBJ1-1; D possibly corresponds to TRBD1 (5 bases). Germline lookup yields CDR1 SGDLS and CDR2 YYNGEE. The V gene lost 2 bases and the J gene lost 7 bases, with 12 bases spanning the gap. This CDR3 comprises 13 residues. DNA for the CDR3: TGTGCCAGCAGCGTCGGCAGGGCTGATGAAGCTTTCTTT. Its protein product is CASSVGRADEAFF.

The J gene is TRBJ2-3, the V gene TRBV2; 8 bases are shared with TRBD2. Germline loops: CDR1 SNHLY, CDR2 FYNNEI. J gave up 0 bases and V 6 bases, and 5 bases lay outside the gene matches. This CDR3 contains 15 residues. The CDR3, as DNA: TGTGCCAGCAGCTCCGGGGGGGCTAGCACAGATACGCAGTATTTT. This translates into CASSSGGASTDTQYF.

The chain couples TRBV11-2 to TRBJ2-5; D gene uncertain. V was trimmed by 5 bases and J by 7 bases, leaving 17 bases between them. The germline V gene encodes CDR1 SGHAT and CDR2 FQNNGV. This CDR3 comprises 14 residues. Here the CDR3 DNA reads TGTGCCAGCAGCCCAGAGGCTATCTTAGGGACCCAGTACTTC. It specifies CASSPEAILGTQYF.

The rearrangement joins TRBV2 to TRBJ2-1; TRBD1 matches at 7 bases. Germline V gene sequence: CDR1 SNHLY, CDR2 FYNNEI. The CDR3 runs 11 residues. Trimming took 6 bases from V and 9 from J; bases not matched to a gene: 2. Here the CDR3 reads CASRDRVEQFF. The CDR3 nucleotides read TGTGCCAGCAGAGACAGGGTTGAGCAGTTCTTC.

The rearrangement uses TRBV2 and TRBJ1-5, with 7 bases fitting TRBD1. This CDR3 comprises 15 residues. V was clipped by 3 bases and J by 7 bases; unmatched bases: 9. Germline values: CDR1 SNHLY, CDR2 FYNNEI. The CDR3 region is CASSEGRGGGQPQHF. CDR3 sequence (DNA): TGTGCCAGCAGTGAGGGGAGAGGGGGCGGGCAGCCCCAGCATTTT.

This chain joins TRBV4-1 and TRBJ2-2, with 8 nucleotides matching TRBD1. CDR1 MGHRA and CDR2 YSYEKL come from the germline V gene. This CDR3 spans 17 amino acids. Trimming took 0 bases from V and 5 from J; bases not matched to a gene: 8. CDR3 DNA sequence: TGCGCCAGCAGCCAAGAGGGCCAGGGGGCCGGAACCGGGGAGCTGTTTTTT. Translation: CASSQEGQGAGTGELFF.

The chain is built from TRBV4-1 and TRBJ1-2; D uncertain. Per the germline V gene, CDR1 is MGHRA and CDR2 is YSYEKL. Trimming cost V 1 base and J 1 base, with 7 bases left between them. The CDR3 extends over 14 amino acids. In nucleotides, the CDR3 is TGCGCCAGCAGCCAAGTGGCTCTTAACTATGGCTACACCTTC. Residues: CASSQVALNYGYTF.

V is TRBV13 and J is TRBJ1-6, with no clear D. CDR1 and CDR2 from the germline V gene are PRHDT and FYEKMQ (reference sequence). This CDR3 is 15 amino acids long. The ends were cut back, 2 bases at V and 2 bases at J, with 7 bases in the middle. The CDR3, as DNA: TGTGCCAGCAGCTTAAGGACCCCCTATAATTCACCCCTCCACTTT. This codes for CASSLRTPYNSPLHF.

In its sample, this clone was seen once. V and J are TRBV10-3 and TRBJ1-5; no firm D call. The CDR3 sequence is 16 residues long. The V gene's germline CDR1 is ENHRY and CDR2 SYGVKD. The ends were cut back, 1 base at V and 1 base at J, with 11 bases in the middle. CDR3 nucleotides: TGTGCCATCAGTGAGTGGCCGTCGGGGAGCAATCAGCCCCAGCATTTT. Its translation is CAISEWPSGSNQPQHF.

The table lists this clone with a count of one. This sequence joins TRBV6-5 and TRBJ1-1; TRBD1 might be the D (5 bases). The germline CDR1 and CDR2 sequences are MNHEY and SVGAGI. This CDR3 comprises 13 residues. V was shortened by 6 bases and J by 8 bases, with 16 bases between the two germline ends. CDR3 DNA: TGTGCCAGCAGGCCCAGGGCGGAGGGAGAAGCTTTCTTT. Translating gives CASRPRAEGEAFF.

V and J are TRBV7-9 and TRBJ2-2; D gene unclear. Looked up from germline, CDR1 is SEHNR and CDR2 is FQNEAQ (reference sequence). V was trimmed by 6 bases and J by 5 bases, leaving 10 bases between them. The CDR3 sequence is 13 residues long. The CDR3 protein is CASSLSGTGELFF. The DNA of the CDR3 is TGTGCCAGCAGTTTATCCGGGACCGGGGAGCTGTTTTTT.

J is TRBJ1-4 and V is TRBV30, with D uncertain. The CDR3 extends over 15 amino acids. With 5 bases removed from V and 2 bases from J, the gap between germline ends came to 15 bases. CDR1 and CDR2 from the germline V gene are GTSNPN and SVGIG (reference sequence). This CDR3 is CAWGYPGGTNEKLFF. The DNA for the CDR3 is TGTGCCTGGGGCTACCCAGGTGGCACTAATGAAAAACTGTTTTTT. Full variable domain (rest looked up from reference TRBV30 and TRBJ1-4): SQTIHQWPATLVQPVGSPLSLECTVEGTSNPNLYWYRQAAGRGLQLLFYSVGIGQISSEVPQNLSASRPQDRQFILSSKKLLLSDSGFYLCAWGYPGGTNEKLFFGSGTQLSVL.

The chain combines TRBV19 with TRBJ1-4, with D perhaps matching TRBD1 (5 bases). CDR3 length equals 16 residues. CDR1 and CDR2 (germline): LNHDA, SQIVND (reference sequence). V lost 2 bases, J lost 6 bases, and 16 bases lay in between. CDR3 sequence (DNA): TGTGCCAGTAGTATACGGGGGGGTAAACTCGATGAAAAACTGTTTTTT. Protein: CASSIRGGKLDEKLFF. Full variable domain (missing parts from reference TRBV19 and TRBJ1-4): DGGITQSPKYLFRKEGQNVTLSCEQNLNHDAMYWYRQDPGQGLRLIYYSQIVNDFQKGDIAEGYSVSREKKESFPLTVTSAQKNPTAFYLCASSIRGGKLDEKLFFGSGTQLSVL.

V is TRBV5-5 and J is TRBJ1-2, with D possibly TRBD1 on 6 matching bases. The germline CDR1 and CDR2 sequences are SGHKS and YYEKEE (reference sequence). Trimming shortened V by 4 bases and J by 3 bases, and 13 bases separated the two germline ends. The CDR3 loop spans 14 amino acids. CDR3 coding DNA: TGTGCCAGCAGCCCGGTCGCAGGGGACTATGGCTACACCTTC. Translation gives CASSPVAGDYGYTF.

The count of this clone is one. This chain connects TRBV28 to TRBJ1-5; 9 bases match TRBD1. With V trimmed by 6 bases and J by 7 bases, 10 bases remained unmatched. The CDR3 consists of 15 residues. The germline gives CDR1 MDHEN, CDR2 SYDVKM. CDR3 DNA sequence: TGTGCCAGCAGAACCGGGACAGGGATCGGCCAGCCCCAGCATTTT. Translated: CASRTGTGIGQPQHF.

The chain is built from TRBV19 and TRBJ2-2, with TRBD1 as a possible D gene (5 bases). Germline V lookup: CDR1 LNHDA, CDR2 SQIVND (reference sequence). V lost 3 bases and J 2 bases, leaving 7 bases between the germline ends. The CDR3 covers 14 residues. The CDR3 sequence is CASSIGANTGELFF. CDR3 nucleotide sequence: TGTGCCAGTAGTATTGGGGCTAACACCGGGGAGCTGTTTTTT.

The CDR3 DNA is TGTGCCAGCAGCTTGGTCGGGCTGGGGGTGGGTGAAGCTTTCTTT. It yields the protein CASSLVGLGVGEAFF. V gene TRBV5-6 combines with J gene TRBJ1-1; tentative D call: TRBD1 (5 bases). Trimming took off 0 bases at V and 7 bases at J, with 16 bases between the two ends. In germline, CDR1 is SGHDT, CDR2 YYEEEE. The CDR3 covers 15 residues. The full variable domain, in which reference TRBV5-6 and TRBJ1-1 provide the parts outside the CDR3, is DAGVTQSPTHLIKTRGQQVTLRCSPKSGHDTVSWYQQALGQGPQFIFQYYEEEERQRGNFPDRFSGHQFPNYSSELNVNALLLGDSALYLCASSLVGLGVGEAFFGQGTRLTVV.

The rearrangement uses TRBV6-5 and TRBJ2-2; 9 nucleotides match TRBD2. V dropped 6 bases and J dropped 6; count of bases not matched to a gene: 5. There are 14 residues in the CDR3. Germline loops: CDR1 MNHEY, CDR2 SVGAGI. The CDR3 spells CASRAAGGAGELFF. The CDR3 coding sequence is TGTGCCAGCAGGGCCGCGGGAGGGGCCGGGGAGCTGTTTTTT.